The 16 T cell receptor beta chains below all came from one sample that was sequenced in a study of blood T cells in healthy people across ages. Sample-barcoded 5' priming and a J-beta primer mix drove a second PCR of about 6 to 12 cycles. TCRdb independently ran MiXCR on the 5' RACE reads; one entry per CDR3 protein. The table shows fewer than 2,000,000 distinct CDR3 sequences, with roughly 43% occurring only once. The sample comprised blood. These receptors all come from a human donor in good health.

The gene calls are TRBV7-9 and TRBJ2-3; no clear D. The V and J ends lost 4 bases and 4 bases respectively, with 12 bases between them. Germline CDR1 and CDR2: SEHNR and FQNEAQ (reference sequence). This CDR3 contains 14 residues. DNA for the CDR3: TGTGCCAGCAGCTCGACCATCTTCCCAGATACGCAGTATTTT. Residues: CASSSTIFPDTQYF.

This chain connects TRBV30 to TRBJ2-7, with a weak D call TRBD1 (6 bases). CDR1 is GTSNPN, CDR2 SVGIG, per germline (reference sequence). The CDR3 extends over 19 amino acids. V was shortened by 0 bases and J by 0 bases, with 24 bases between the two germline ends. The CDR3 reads CAWSVLSGGRGSVSYEQYF. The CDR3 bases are TGTGCCTGGAGTGTACTTAGTGGCGGCAGGGGAAGTGTCTCCTACGAGCAGTACTTC.

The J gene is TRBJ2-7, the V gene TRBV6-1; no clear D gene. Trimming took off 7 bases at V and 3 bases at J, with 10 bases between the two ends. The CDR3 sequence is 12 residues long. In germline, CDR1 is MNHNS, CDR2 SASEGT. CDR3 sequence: CASKARNYEQYF. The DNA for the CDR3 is TGTGCCAGCAAGGCGAGGAACTACGAGCAGTACTTC.

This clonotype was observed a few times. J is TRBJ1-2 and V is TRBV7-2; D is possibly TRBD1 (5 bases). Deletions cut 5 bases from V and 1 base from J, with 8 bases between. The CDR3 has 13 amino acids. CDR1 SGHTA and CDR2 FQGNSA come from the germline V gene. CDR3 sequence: CASSGRGNYGYTF. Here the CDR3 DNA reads TGTGCCAGCAGCGGGAGGGGTAACTATGGCTACACCTTC.

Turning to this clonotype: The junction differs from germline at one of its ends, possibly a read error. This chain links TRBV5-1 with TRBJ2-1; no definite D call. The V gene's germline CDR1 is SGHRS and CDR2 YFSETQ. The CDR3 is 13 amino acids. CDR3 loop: CANSPQSSNEQFF. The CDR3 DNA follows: TGCGCCAACAGCCCGCAGAGCTCAAATGAGCAGTTCTTC.

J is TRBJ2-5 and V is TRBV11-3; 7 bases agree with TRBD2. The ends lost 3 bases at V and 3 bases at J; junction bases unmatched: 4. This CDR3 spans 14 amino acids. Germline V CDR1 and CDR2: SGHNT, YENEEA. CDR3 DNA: TGTGCCAGCAGCTTCGGACTAGTTAAAGAGACCCAGTACTTC. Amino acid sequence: CASSFGLVKETQYF.

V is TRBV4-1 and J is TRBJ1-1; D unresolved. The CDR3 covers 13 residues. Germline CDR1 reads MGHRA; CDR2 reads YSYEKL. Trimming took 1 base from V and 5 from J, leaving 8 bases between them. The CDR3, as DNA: TGCGCCAGCAGCCAAGTCGTGGAGACTGAAGCTTTCTTT. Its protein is CASSQVVETEAFF.

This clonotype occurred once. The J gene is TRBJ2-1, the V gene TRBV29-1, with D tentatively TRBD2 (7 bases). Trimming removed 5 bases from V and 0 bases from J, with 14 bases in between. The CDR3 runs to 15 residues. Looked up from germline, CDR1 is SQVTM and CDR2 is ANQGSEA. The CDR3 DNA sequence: TGCAGCGTTCAGGGGCGGGGGAGCTCCTACAATGAGCAGTTCTTC. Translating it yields CSVQGRGSSYNEQFF.

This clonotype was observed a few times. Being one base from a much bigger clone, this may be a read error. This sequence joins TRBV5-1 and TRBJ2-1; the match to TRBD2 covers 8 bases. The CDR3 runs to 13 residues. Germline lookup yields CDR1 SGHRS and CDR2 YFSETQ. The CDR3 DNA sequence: TGTGCCAGCAGCTTAGCGGGGAGGAATGAGCAGTTCTTC. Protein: CASSLAGRNEQFF.

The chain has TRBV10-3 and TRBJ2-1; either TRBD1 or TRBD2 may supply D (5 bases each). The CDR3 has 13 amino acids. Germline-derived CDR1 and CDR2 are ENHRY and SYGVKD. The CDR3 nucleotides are TGTGTCATTAGGGCTGGGACCGACAATGAGCAGTTCTTC. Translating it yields CVIRAGTDNEQFF.

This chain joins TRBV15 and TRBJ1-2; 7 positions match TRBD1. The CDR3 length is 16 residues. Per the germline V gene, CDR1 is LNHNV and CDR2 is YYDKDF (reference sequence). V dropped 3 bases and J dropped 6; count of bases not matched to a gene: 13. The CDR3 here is CATSRIQGQPEHGYTF. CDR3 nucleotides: TGTGCCACCAGCAGGATCCAGGGACAGCCTGAACATGGCTACACCTTC.

CDR3 DNA: TGTGCCAGCAGCTTGGGGAGCGGGGTCACCGGGGAGCTGTTTTTT. It encodes CASSLGSGVTGELFF. J is TRBJ2-2 and V is TRBV7-3; 7 positions agree with TRBD2. From germline, CDR1 is SGHTA and CDR2 FQGTGA. The length of the CDR3 is 15 residues. Trimming at V came to 3 bases and at J to 4 bases, leaving 5 bases not matched to a gene.

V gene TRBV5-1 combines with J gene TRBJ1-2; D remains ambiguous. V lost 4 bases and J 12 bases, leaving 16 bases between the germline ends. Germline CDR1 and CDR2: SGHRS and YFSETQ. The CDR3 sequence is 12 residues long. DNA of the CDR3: TGCGCCAGCAGCCCCAACACCGGAGGCCACACCTTC. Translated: CASSPNTGGHTF.

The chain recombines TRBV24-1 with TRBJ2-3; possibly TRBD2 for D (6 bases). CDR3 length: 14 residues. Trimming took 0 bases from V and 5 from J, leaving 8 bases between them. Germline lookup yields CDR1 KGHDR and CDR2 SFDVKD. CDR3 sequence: CATSDLTGEDTQYF. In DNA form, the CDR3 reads TGTGCCACCAGTGATTTGACGGGGGAAGATACGCAGTATTTT.

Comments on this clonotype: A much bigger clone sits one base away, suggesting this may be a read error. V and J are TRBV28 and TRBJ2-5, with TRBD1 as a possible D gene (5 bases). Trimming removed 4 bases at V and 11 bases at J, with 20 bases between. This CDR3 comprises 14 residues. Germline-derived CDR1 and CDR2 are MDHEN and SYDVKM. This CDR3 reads CASSSTDSSYDQYF. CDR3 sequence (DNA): TGTGCCAGCAGTTCGACAGACAGCTCCTACGATCAGTACTTC. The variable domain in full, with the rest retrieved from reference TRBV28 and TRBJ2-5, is DVKVTQSSRYLVKRTGEKVFLECVQDMDHENMFWYRQDPGLGLRLIYFSYDVKMKEKGDIPEGYSVSREKKERFSLILESASTNQTSMYLCASSSTDSSYDQYFGPGTRLLVL.

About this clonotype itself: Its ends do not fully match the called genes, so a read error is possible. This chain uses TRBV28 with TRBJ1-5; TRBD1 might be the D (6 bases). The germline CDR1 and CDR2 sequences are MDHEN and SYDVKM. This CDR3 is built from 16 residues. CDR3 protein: CAGSDYRVDSNQPQHF. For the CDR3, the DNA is TGCGCCGGCAGCGATTACAGGGTGGATAGCAATCAGCCCCAGCATTTT.